The 2 T cell receptor beta chains below come from one sample, sequenced in a study of blood T cell repertoires in COVID-19. TCRdb's copy holds only in-frame clones and misses some; the assay was immunoSEQ multiplex PCR. This sample has 150,000 to 170,000 clones, with roughly 80% found just once. Sequenced material: peripheral blood. These receptors came from a woman aged 55-70 years with acute or convalescent COVID-19.

This chain uses TRBV5-1 with TRBJ2-5; D is undetermined. Trimming stripped 6 bases from V and 4 bases from J, with 7 bases between. Germline loops: CDR1 SGHRS, CDR2 YFSETQ. The CDR3 totals 11 residues. In DNA form, the CDR3 reads TGCGCCAGCATCACCGGAGAGACCCAGTACTTC. Amino acids: CASITGETQYF.

J is TRBJ1-4 and V is TRBV29-1; D may be TRBD1 (6 bases). CDR3 size: 14 residues. Germline assignment: CDR1 SQVTM and CDR2 ANQGSEA. The V gene lost 6 bases and the J gene lost 2 bases, with 13 bases spanning the gap. The CDR3 region is CSVAEGVTNEKLFF. In DNA, the CDR3 is TGCAGCGTCGCCGAGGGGGTTACTAATGAAAAACTGTTTTTT.